What follows are 5 T cell receptor beta chains derived from one specimen sequenced in a study of blood T cells in healthy people across ages. The use of a sample-barcoded 5' primer and a J-beta primer mix characterized a second PCR of about 7 to 12 cycles. Each CDR3 protein is one row after TCRdb ran MiXCR on the 5' RACE reads. The sample holds about 1.8 million distinct CDR3 sequences; less than 50% are singletons and the top ten take less than 2.5%. Material for sequencing was blood. These receptors were taken from a woman in her 40s in good health.

This chain uses TRBV6-2 or TRBV6-3 with TRBJ2-3, with TRBD2 matching 11 bases. Per the germline V gene, CDR1 is MNHEY and CDR2 is SVGEGT. V was clipped by 10 bases and J by 1 base; unmatched bases: 4. CDR3 length: 14 amino acids. In DNA, the CDR3 is TGTGCCACCAAACTAGCGGGGGGCACAGATACGCAGTATTTT. This gives the protein CATKLAGGTDTQYF.

The chain combines TRBV28 with TRBJ2-1; 9 bases map to TRBD1. Germline CDR1 MDHEN, CDR2 SYDVKM. V gave up 4 bases and J gave up 6 bases; unmatched junction bases: 4. The length of the CDR3 is 14 residues. CDR3 sequence (DNA): TGTGCCAGCAGTTCACGGGGACAGGGCAATGAGCAGTTCTTC. It is translated as CASSSRGQGNEQFF.

This clonotype was counted a few times. The CDR3 region has the DNA TGCAGTGCTAGTTACCAGGGCAGGGGGCTCAGTTACTATGGCTACACCTTC. Protein product: CSASYQGRGLSYYGYTF. The V and J genes are TRBV20-1 and TRBJ1-2; TRBD1 matches at 8 bases. The CDR3 spans 17 residues. The germline V gene encodes CDR1 DFQATT and CDR2 SNEGSKA (reference sequence). V gave up 3 bases and J gave up 3 bases; unmatched junction bases: 15.

The chain couples TRBV7-3 to TRBJ1-2, with D possibly being TRBD1 (5 bases). Trimming shortened V by 2 bases and J by 3 bases, and 16 bases separated the two germline ends. Germline-derived CDR1 and CDR2 are SGHTA and FQGTGA. This CDR3 spans 16 amino acids. The CDR3, as DNA: TGTGCCAGCAGCTTAGGGCGAAGGGGAACTCACTATGGCTACACCTTC. Amino acid sequence: CASSLGRRGTHYGYTF.

V and J are TRBV9 and TRBJ1-1; D is possibly TRBD1 (5 bases). V lost 4 bases and J lost 4, with 14 bases in between. The germline gives CDR1 SGDLS, CDR2 YYNGEE. CDR3 length: 14 amino acids. DNA of the CDR3: TGTGCCAGCAGCCTAAGGGACGGCCCCACTGAAGCTTTCTTT. Translating it yields CASSLRDGPTEAFF. Complete variable domain (other parts from reference TRBV9 and TRBJ1-1): DSGVTQTPKHLITATGQRVTLRCSPRSGDLSVYWYQQSLDQGLQFLIQYYNGEERAKGNILERFSAQQFPDLHSELNLSSLELGDSALYFCASSLRDGPTEAFFGQGTRLTVV.